This TCR beta chain was found in a study of neurological immune-mediated disorders (dated by TCRdb to between 2017 and 2020). Concerning the study at large: Among the approximately 34 multiple sclerosis patients, relapsing-remitting MS accounted for some 30 and secondary progressive MS accounted for 3. Of the 68 subjects in the cohort, about 14 were HAM/TSP patients, approximately 35 were multiple sclerosis patients, and approximately 20 were healthy controls. Peripheral blood TCR-beta repertoires from patients with HTLV-I-associated myelopathy (HAM/TSP), patients with multiple sclerosis, and healthy controls were compared in the study using UMI-based sequencing. The 85 to 110 TCR-beta libraries included longitudinal samples, technical triplicates and paired sorted CD4+ and CD8+ T-cell subsets alongside PBMC samples. Results and caveats for the whole study, not just this receptor: In phylogenetic analysis, the repertoires of 18 of 34 MS patients grouped into a cluster of related CDR3 sequences, which suggests a possible signature at the repertoire level. TCR clonal expansion was highest in HAM/TSP patients and lowest in MS patients, with MS patients falling below even healthy controls. Expanded clones from different subjects shared no identical CDR3 amino acid sequences, which suggests that TCR-beta repertoires were private in all groups. The MS cluster showed no association with clinical or MRI features, and the authors stated that larger cohorts are needed.

cDNA was synthesized by template-switch 5'RACE using a primer carrying a 10-nucleotide random unique molecular identifier by which each TCR transcript was tagged. Every sequencing run covered 15-18 subjects and yielded more than 170 million TCR-beta sequences. The RNeasy kit was used for extraction of total RNA. The KAPA Real-time Library Amplification kit was used to amplify TCR-beta VDJ regions with primers for the TCR constant region and the 5'RACE anchor. Sample indexes and Illumina adaptors were added in a first PCR, and a second PCR then increased library yield. After Ampure bead purification, the roughly 650 bp TCR product was size-selected on a 2% E-gel SizeSelection system. Before pooling, libraries had their quality checked on a Bioanalyzer, their concentration measured with Qubit, and their quantity determined with the Kapa Library Quantification kit. An Illumina HiSeq 2500 sequenced the libraries paired-end 2 x 150 bp. To increase sequence diversity, about 23-30% phiX was spiked into each library pool. From the authors' description of their analysis: Quality-filtered reads were processed with the UMI-based MiGEC pipeline, which removed over 80% of raw TCR sequences during error correction. VDJ genes were aligned to IMGT germline references, and each clonotype was defined by a unique CDR3 amino acid sequence together with V-J genes. Clonal expansion, Shannon diversity, and CDR3 relatedness (CalcPairwiseDistances, ClusterSamples) were evaluated with VDJtools, and phylogenetic trees were built with CLCbio workbench. Clones with at least 8 unique UMIs were defined as expanded, with this threshold being based on coefficient-of-variation modelling across technical triplicates. Starting from the raw public reads, TCRdb applied fastp trimming at Q25, assembled clones with MiXCR and retained in-frame beta chains. Every distinct CDR3 protein forms one entry, paired with its most common genes and DNA. TCRdb's processing, not the authors', yielded these V and J calls. The table for this sample lists some 61,000 distinct CDR3 sequences; roughly 3.9% of them were counted only once. The ten most abundant clones make up 1% to 1.5% of the sample.

Libraries from unsorted PBMCs were made from 2 million PBMCs kept in RNAlater at -80 degrees C until RNA extraction. Multiple sclerosis patients were enrolled in a US clinical protocol under which disease progression was evaluated by magnetic resonance imaging. Peripheral blood was subjected to Ficoll-Hypaque density gradient centrifugation to isolate PBMCs, which were then cryopreserved in liquid nitrogen. This clonotype occurred many times. Its target antigen remains unknown. No quality values exist for individual bases; no much larger clone is one base distant. The CDR3 spans 12 residues, from the cysteine through the phenylalanine. Only the CDR3 part of the read is kept: 36 bases, read in frame from the first base. V is reduced by 5 bases and J by 6 bases, leaving a spacing of 10 bases between them.

The sequence came from a young man with multiple sclerosis. This chain joins TRBV12-3 or TRBV12-4 to TRBJ1-1, with no confidently assigned D gene. The specimen was PBMCs. The CDR3 reads CASSGRRPEAFF. The DNA sequence is as follows: TGTGCCAGCAGTGGACGCCGCCCTGAAGCTTTCTTT.